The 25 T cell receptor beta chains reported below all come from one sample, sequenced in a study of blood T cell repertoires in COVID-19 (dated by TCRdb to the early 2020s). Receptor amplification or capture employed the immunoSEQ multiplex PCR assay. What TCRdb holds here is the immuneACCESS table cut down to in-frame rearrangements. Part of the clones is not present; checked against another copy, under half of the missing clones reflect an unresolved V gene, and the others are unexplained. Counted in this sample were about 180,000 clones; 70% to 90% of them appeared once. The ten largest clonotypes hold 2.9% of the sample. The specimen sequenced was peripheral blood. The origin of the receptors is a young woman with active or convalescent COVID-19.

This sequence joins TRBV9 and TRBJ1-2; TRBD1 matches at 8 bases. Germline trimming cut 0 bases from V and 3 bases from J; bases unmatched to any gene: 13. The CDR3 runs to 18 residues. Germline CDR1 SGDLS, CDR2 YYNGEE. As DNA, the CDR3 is TGTGCCAGCAGCGTAGAGAGCCAACAGGGGGTCTCGTACTATGGCTACACCTTC. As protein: CASSVESQQGVSYYGYTF.

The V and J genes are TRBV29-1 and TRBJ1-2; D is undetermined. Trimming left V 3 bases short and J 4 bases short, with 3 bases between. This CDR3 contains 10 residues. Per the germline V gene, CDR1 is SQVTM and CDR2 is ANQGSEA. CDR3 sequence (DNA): TGCAGCGTTGACAGCTATGGCTACACCTTC. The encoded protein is CSVDSYGYTF.

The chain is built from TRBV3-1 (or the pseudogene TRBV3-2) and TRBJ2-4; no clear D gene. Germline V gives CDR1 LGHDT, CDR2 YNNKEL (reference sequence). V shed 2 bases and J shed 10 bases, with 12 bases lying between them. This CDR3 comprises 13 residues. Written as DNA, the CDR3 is TGTGCCAGCAGCCAACTGCGAGCAGGAATTCAGTACTTC. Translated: CASSQLRAGIQYF.

CDR3 bases: TGTGCCAGCATGGGGGGAAGCAATCAGCCCCAGCATTTT. Its translation: CASMGGSNQPQHF. V usage is TRBV7-8 and J usage is TRBJ1-5; perhaps TRBD1 as D (5 bases). Per germline, CDR1 SGHVS and CDR2 FQNEAQ. The CDR3 is 13 residues long. The ends were cut back, 7 bases at V and 1 base at J, with 8 bases in the middle.

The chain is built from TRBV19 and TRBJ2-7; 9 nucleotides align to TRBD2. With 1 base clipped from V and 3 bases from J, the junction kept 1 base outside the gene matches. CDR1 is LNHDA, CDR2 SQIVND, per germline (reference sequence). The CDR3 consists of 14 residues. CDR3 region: CASSIASGNYEQYF. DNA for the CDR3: TGTGCCAGTAGTATAGCTAGCGGGAACTACGAGCAGTACTTC. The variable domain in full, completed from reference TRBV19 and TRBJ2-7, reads DGGITQSPKYLFRKEGQNVTLSCEQNLNHDAMYWYRQDPGQGLRLIYYSQIVNDFQKGDIAEGYSVSREKKESFPLTVTSAQKNPTAFYLCASSIASGNYEQYFGPGTRLTVT.

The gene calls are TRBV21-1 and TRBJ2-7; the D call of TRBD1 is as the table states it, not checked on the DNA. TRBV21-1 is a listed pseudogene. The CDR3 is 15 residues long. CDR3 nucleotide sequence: TGTGCCAGCAGCAAAGTGGGGACAGCAACCTACGAGCAGTACTTC. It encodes CASSKVGTATYEQYF.

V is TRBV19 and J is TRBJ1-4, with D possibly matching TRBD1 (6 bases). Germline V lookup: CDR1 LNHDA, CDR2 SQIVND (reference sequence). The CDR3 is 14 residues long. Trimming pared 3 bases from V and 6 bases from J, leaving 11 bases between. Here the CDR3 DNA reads TGTGCCAGTAGTATCGGGGACATCTATGAAAAACTGTTTTTT. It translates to CASSIGDIYEKLFF.

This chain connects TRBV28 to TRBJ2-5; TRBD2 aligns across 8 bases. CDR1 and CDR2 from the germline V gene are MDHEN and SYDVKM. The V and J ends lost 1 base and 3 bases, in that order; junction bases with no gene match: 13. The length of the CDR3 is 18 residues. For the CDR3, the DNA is TGTGCCAGCAGTTTATTGGTCGGGGGGGCCATGATCGAAGAGACCCAGTACTTC. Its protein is CASSLLVGGAMIEETQYF.

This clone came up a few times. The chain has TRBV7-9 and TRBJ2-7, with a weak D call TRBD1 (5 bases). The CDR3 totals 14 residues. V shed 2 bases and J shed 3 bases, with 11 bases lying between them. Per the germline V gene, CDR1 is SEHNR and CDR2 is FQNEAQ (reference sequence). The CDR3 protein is CASSLIERGYEQYF. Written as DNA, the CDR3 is TGTGCCAGCAGCTTAATTGAAAGGGGCTACGAGCAGTACTTC.

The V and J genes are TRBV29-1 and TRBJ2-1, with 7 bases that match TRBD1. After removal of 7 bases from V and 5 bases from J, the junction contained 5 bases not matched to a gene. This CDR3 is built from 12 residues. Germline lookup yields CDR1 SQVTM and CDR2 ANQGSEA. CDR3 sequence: CSEYRGHNEQFF. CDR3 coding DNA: TGCAGCGAATACAGGGGCCACAATGAGCAGTTCTTC.

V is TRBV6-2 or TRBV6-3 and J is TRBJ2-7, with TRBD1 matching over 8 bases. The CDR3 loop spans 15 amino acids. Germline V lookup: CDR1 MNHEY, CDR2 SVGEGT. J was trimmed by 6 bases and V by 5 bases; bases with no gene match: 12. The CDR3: CASSAPGQGFGEQYF. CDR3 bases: TGTGCCAGCAGTGCCCCCGGACAGGGATTCGGCGAGCAGTACTTC.

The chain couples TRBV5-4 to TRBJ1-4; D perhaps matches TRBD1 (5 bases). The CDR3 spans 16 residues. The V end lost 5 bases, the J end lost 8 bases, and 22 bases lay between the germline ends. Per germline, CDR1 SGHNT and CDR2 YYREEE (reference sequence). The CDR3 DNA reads TGTGCCAGCAGTTCTGCTGGTGGGGCCCCCTCCGAAAAACTGTTTTTT. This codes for CASSSAGGAPSEKLFF.

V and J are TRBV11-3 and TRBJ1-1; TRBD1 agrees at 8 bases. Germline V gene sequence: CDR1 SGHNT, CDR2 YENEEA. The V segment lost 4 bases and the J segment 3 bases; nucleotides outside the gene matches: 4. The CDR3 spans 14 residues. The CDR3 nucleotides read TGTGCCAGCAGCTGGACAGGGCCAGACACTGAAGCTTTCTTT. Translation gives CASSWTGPDTEAFF. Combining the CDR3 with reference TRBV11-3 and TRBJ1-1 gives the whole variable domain EAGVVQSPRYKIIEKKQPVAFWCNPISGHNTLYWYLQNLGQGPELLIRYENEEAVDDSQLPKDRFSAERLKGVDSTLKIQPAELGDSAVYLCASSWTGPDTEAFFGQGTRLTVV.

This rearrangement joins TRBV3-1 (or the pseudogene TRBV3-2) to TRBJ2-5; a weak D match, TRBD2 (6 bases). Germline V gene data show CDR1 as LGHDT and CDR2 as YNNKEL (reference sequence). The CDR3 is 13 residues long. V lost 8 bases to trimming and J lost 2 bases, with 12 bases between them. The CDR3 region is CASHPGVQETQYF. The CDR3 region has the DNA TGTGCCAGCCATCCGGGGGTACAAGAGACCCAGTACTTC.

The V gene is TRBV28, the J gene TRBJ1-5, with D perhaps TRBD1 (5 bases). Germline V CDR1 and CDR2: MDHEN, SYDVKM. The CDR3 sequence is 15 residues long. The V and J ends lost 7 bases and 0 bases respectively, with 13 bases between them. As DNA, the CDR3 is TGTGCCAGCATTCCAAAGGGGTATAGCAATCAGCCCCAGCATTTT. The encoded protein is CASIPKGYSNQPQHF.

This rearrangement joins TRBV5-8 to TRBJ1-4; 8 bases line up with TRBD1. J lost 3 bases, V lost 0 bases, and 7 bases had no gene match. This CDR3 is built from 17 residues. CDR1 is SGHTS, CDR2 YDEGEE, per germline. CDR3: CASSLAGRGRANEKLFF. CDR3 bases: TGTGCCAGCAGCTTGGCGGGCAGGGGGCGTGCTAATGAAAAACTGTTTTTT.

CDR3 amino acids: CASSPPSLTETQYF. In nucleotides, the CDR3 is TGTGCCAGCTCACCACCATCACTAACAGAGACCCAGTACTTC. The chain couples TRBV18 to TRBJ2-5; D is undetermined. This CDR3 contains 14 residues. Per the germline V gene, CDR1 is KGHSH and CDR2 is LQKENI. V was trimmed by 0 bases and J by 4 bases, leaving 9 bases between them.

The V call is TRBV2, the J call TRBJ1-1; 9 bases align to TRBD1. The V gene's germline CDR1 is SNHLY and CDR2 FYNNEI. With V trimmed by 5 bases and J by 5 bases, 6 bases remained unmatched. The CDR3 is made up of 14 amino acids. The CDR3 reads CASSNGQGRTEAFF. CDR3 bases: TGTGCCAGCAGTAATGGACAGGGGAGGACTGAAGCTTTCTTT.

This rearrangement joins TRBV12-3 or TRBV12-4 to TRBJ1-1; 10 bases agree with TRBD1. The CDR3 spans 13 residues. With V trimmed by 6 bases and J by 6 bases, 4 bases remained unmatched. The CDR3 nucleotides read TGTGCCAGCAGGACGGACAGGGGGGCTGAAGCTTTCTTT. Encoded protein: CASRTDRGAEAFF.

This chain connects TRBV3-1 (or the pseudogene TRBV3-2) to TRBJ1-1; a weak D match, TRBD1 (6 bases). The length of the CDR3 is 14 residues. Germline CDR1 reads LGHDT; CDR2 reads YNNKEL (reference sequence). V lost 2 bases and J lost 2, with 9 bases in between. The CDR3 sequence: CASSQTGTNTEAFF. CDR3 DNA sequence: TGTGCCAGCAGCCAAACAGGGACAAACACTGAAGCTTTCTTT.

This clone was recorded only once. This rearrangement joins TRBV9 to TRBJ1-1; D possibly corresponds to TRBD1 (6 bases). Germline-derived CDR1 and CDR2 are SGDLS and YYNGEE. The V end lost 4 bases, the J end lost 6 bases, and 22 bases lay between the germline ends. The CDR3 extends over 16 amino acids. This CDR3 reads CASSPGGVRGDAEAFF. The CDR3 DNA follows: TGTGCCAGCAGCCCAGGCGGTGTCAGGGGAGACGCTGAAGCTTTCTTT.

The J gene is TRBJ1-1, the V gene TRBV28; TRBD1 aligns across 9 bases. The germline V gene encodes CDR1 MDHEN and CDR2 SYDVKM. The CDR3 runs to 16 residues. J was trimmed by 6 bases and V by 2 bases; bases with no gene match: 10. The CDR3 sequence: CASSLLPGQGVAEAFF. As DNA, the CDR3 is TGTGCCAGCAGTTTACTCCCGGGACAGGGCGTCGCTGAAGCTTTCTTT.

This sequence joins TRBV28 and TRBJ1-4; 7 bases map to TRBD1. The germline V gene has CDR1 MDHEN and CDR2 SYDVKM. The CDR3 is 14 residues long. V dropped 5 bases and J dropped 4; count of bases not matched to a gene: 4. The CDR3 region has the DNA TGTGCCAGCAGTCGGGACAGACTTAATGAAAAACTGTTTTTT. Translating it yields CASSRDRLNEKLFF.

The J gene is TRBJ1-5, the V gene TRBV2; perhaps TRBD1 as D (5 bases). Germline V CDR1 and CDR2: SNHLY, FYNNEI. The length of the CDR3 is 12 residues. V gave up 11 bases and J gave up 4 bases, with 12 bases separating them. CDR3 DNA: TGTGCCGTGGGGGGACGGAATCAGCCCCAGCATTTT. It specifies CAVGGRNQPQHF.

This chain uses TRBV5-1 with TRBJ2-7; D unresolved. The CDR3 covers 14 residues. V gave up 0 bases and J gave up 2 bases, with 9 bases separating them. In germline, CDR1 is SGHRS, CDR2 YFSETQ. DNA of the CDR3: TGCGCCAGCAGCTTGGAGACATATCCCTACGAGCAGTACTTC. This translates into CASSLETYPYEQYF.